One sample yielded the 13 T cell receptor beta chains listed below, sequenced in a study of regulatory T cells in long-lasting Graves disease. Through Arm-PCR of CDR3 regions and iRepertoire HTBI primers, TCR beta libraries were built. TCRdb used MiXCR to reprocess the multiplex PCR reads, holding one entry per CDR3 protein. The data show a few hundred thousand distinct CDR3 sequences, about 25% seen once. Time point noted: persistent/refractory GD, antithyroid drugs over 5 years with positive TRAb. RNA from PBMCs was the source of the TCR library. Here the sequenced sample was peripheral blood mononuclear cells (PBMCs), taken when the disease was refractory, from a patient treated with antithyroid drugs. The receptors were gathered from a female donor with Graves disease.

This clonotype came up many times. The chain employs TRBV2 and TRBJ2-5; D is unresolved. The V gene lost 4 bases and the J gene lost 4 bases, with 7 bases spanning the gap. The germline CDR1 and CDR2 sequences are SNHLY and FYNNEI. CDR3 length: 12 amino acids. This chain's CDR3 is CASSVDGETQYF. The CDR3, as DNA: TGTGCCAGCAGTGTTGACGGAGAGACCCAGTACTTC.

This clonotype has a handful of counts. The chain uses TRBV4-2 and TRBJ2-4; possibly TRBD1 or TRBD2 for D (5 bases each). This CDR3 comprises 17 residues. V gave up 1 base and J gave up 3 bases, with 16 bases separating them. CDR1 is LGHNA and CDR2 is YNFKEQ in the germline V gene. This CDR3 is CASSQGLGESGKNIQYF. The CDR3 nucleotides read TGTGCCAGCAGCCAAGGTTTGGGGGAGTCAGGCAAAAACATTCAGTACTTC.

This clonotype was counted at least ten times. The V and J genes are TRBV2 and TRBJ1-1, with D perhaps TRBD1 (5 bases). This CDR3 spans 13 amino acids. Germline CDR1 is SNHLY and CDR2 is FYNNEI. Trimming removed 3 bases from V and 3 bases from J, with 8 bases in between. The CDR3 bases are TGTGCCAGCAGTGACGGAGGGGACACTGAAGCTTTCTTT. Translation gives CASSDGGDTEAFF.

The rearrangement joins TRBV29-1 to TRBJ1-6; no clear D. Germline V CDR1 and CDR2: SQVTM, ANQGSEA. This CDR3 spans 13 amino acids. Trimming left V 4 bases short and J 4 bases short, with 8 bases between. The DNA of the CDR3 is TGCAGCGTTGGCGACCGATATAATTCACCCCTCCACTTT. As protein: CSVGDRYNSPLHF.

In its sample, this clonotype was seen many times. The rearrangement uses TRBV10-3 and TRBJ1-1; D not certain. CDR3 length equals 12 residues. V lost 5 bases to trimming and J lost 0 bases, with 4 bases between them. Germline values: CDR1 ENHRY, CDR2 SYGVKD. The CDR3 DNA reads TGTGCCATCAGTTCTGTGAACACTGAAGCTTTCTTT. This gives the protein CAISSVNTEAFF.

This rearrangement joins TRBV3-1 to TRBJ1-5, with no clear D. The CDR3 extends over 15 amino acids. The V gene lost 0 bases and the J gene lost 3 bases, with 9 bases spanning the gap. CDR1 LGHDT and CDR2 YNNKEL come from the germline V gene (reference sequence). In DNA, the CDR3 is TGTGCCAGCAGCCAAGATCGTCGGACCAATCAGCCCCAGCATTTT. This gives the protein CASSQDRRTNQPQHF. Full variable domain (rest looked up from reference TRBV3-1 and TRBJ1-5): DTAVSQTPKYLVTQMGNDKSIKCEQNLGHDTMYWYKQDSKKFLKIMFSYNNKELIINETVPNRFSPKSPDKAHLNLHINSLELGDSAVYFCASSQDRRTNQPQHFGDGTRLSIL.

Concerning this clonotype: The junction does not match germline at one end; this may be a read error. In DNA, the CDR3 is TGTGCCAGCGGGGCGGGAGGTGCTTTCTACAATGAGCAGTCCTTC. Its translation is CASGAGGAFYNEQSF. The rearrangement uses TRBV2 and TRBJ2-1, with TRBD2 matching over 8 bases. The germline CDR1 and CDR2 sequences are SNHLY and FYNNEI. The CDR3 has 15 residues.

V is TRBV4-2 and J is TRBJ2-4; the match to TRBD2 covers 10 bases. The CDR3 runs to 19 residues. Germline CDR1 is LGHNA and CDR2 is YNFKEQ. V lost 1 base, J lost 5 bases, and 14 bases stayed unmatched. CDR3 bases: TGTGCCAGCAGCCAAGTTGGTGCTAGCGGGAGTCTAGACCAAAACATTCAGTACTTC. Protein sequence: CASSQVGASGSLDQNIQYF.

This clonotype was counted many times. The chain links TRBV6-5 to TRBJ2-5; TRBD1 aligns across 9 bases. There are 15 residues in the CDR3. V lost 4 bases and J lost 5; bases outside the gene matches: 8. Germline CDR1 and CDR2: MNHEY and SVGAGI. This chain's CDR3 is CASSSTTGGKETQYF. The CDR3 coding sequence is TGTGCCAGCAGTTCAACGACAGGGGGGAAGGAGACCCAGTACTTC.

The chain uses TRBV6-1 and TRBJ2-7; weak D call: TRBD1 (5 bases). V was cut by 4 bases and J by 0 bases, with 10 bases left in between. There are 14 residues in the CDR3. Germline CDR1 is MNHNS and CDR2 is SASEGT. In DNA, the CDR3 is TGTGCCAGCAGTGTTGGACAATTCTCCTACGAGCAGTACTTC. Protein: CASSVGQFSYEQYF.

The chain combines TRBV28 with TRBJ2-5, with 9 positions matching TRBD1. With V trimmed by 3 bases and J by 4 bases, 12 bases remained unmatched. Per germline, CDR1 MDHEN and CDR2 SYDVKM. This CDR3 has 17 amino acids. For the CDR3, the DNA is TGTGCCAGCAGTTTTAGAAGGGACAGGGTGAATGGAGAGACCCAGTACTTC. It codes for CASSFRRDRVNGETQYF.

This clonotype was observed a handful of times. The V and J genes are TRBV3-1 and TRBJ2-5, with 7 bases that match TRBD2. Germline V CDR1 and CDR2: LGHDT, YNNKEL (reference sequence). The CDR3 spans 14 residues. With V trimmed by 1 base and J by 5 bases, 4 bases remained unmatched. CDR3 region: CASSQAGGGETQYF. DNA for the CDR3: TGTGCCAGCAGCCAAGCGGGAGGTGGGGAGACCCAGTACTTC.

The rearrangement uses TRBV5-5 and TRBJ2-3, with D possibly matching TRBD1 (5 bases). With 5 bases removed from V and 0 bases from J, the gap between germline ends came to 13 bases. The germline V gene encodes CDR1 SGHKS and CDR2 YYEKEE (reference sequence). The CDR3 contains 15 residues. The CDR3 DNA sequence: TGTGCCAGCAGTTGGTCAGGGTCTAGCACAGATACGCAGTATTTT. Translated, it gives CASSWSGSSTDTQYF.